This entry describes one T cell receptor (beta chain). Its antigen is not known. An end of the junction differs from the germline gene, which may be a read error. This sample stems from a study of T-cell memory formation after mild COVID-19. Study-wide context: The TCR clusters were mostly specific to one donor.

The length of the CDR3 is 15 residues. Findings and limits, study-wide: Among CD4+ contracting clones, most were CM and EM, and CD8+ ones EMRA. Pre-infection memory already had some responding clones, implying cross-reactive memory joined. Clones shrinking from day 15 to 85 showed even CD4/CD8 mixes; later expanders tilted CD4+.

TCRdb reanalysed the 5' RACE reads using MiXCR and keeps one entry per CDR3 protein. The sample records 450,000 to 650,000 distinct CDR3 sequences, about a sixth being singletons. This chain links TRBV12-3 or TRBV12-4 with TRBJ2-3; TRBD2 matches at 8 bases. The sequencing input was PBMCs or a T cell subset sorted from them (not recorded which). This TCR was sampled from an adult woman who had mild COVID-19 (a few samples of this study predate the infection). Cell type and time point are not known. The CDR3 DNA reads as TGTGCCATCAGTTCCCCTAGCGGGAGCACAGATACGCAGTATTTT. Translating it yields CAISSPSGSTDTQYF.